Shown below are 5 T cell receptor beta chains from a single sample sequenced in a study of T-cell memory formation after mild COVID-19. TCRdb processed the 5' RACE reads anew with MiXCR; each CDR3 protein has one entry. The data show about 260,000 distinct CDR3 sequences, about a sixth seen once. Sequencing was done on a sample of PBMCs or a T cell subset sorted from them (not recorded which). The receptors here all came from a man between 18 and 35 years old who had mild COVID-19 (a few samples of this study predate the infection). Cell type and time point are not known.

This clonotype has at least ten counts. The rearrangement links TRBV10-3 to TRBJ2-2; a weak D match, TRBD1 (6 bases). The CDR3 is 14 amino acids. CDR1 and CDR2 from the germline V gene are ENHRY and SYGVKD. V gave up 6 bases and J gave up 7 bases, with 15 bases separating them. The CDR3 sequence: CAIRTQGEDGELFF. DNA for the CDR3: TGTGCCATCAGGACACAGGGAGAGGACGGGGAGCTGTTTTTT.

CDR3 sequence (DNA): TGCGCCAGCAGATCATTTGGGGGAAACACTGAAGCTTTCTTT. Residues: CASRSFGGNTEAFF. The rearrangement uses TRBV5-1 and TRBJ1-1, with TRBD1 as a possible D gene (5 bases). Germline V gene sequence: CDR1 SGHRS, CDR2 YFSETQ. Trimming removed 5 bases at V and 2 bases at J, with 13 bases between. This CDR3 is built from 14 residues. The full variable domain, its missing parts supplied by reference TRBV5-1 and TRBJ1-1, is KAGVTQTPRYLIKTRGQQVTLSCSPISGHRSVSWYQQTPGQGLQFLFEYFSETQRNKGNFPGRFSGRQFSNSRSEMNVSTLELGDSALYLCASRSFGGNTEAFFGQGTRLTVV.

At least ten counts were recorded for this clonotype. The rearrangement uses TRBV6-5 and TRBJ2-6; D is unclear. Germline CDR1 MNHEY, CDR2 SVGAGI. Trimming left V 0 bases short and J 0 bases short, with 12 bases between. The CDR3 is 18 amino acids. The CDR3 DNA is TGTGCCAGCAGTTACTCGATGGTCAGAGTCTCTGGGGCCAACGTCCTGACTTTC. It yields the protein CASSYSMVRVSGANVLTF.

The chain is built from TRBV12-3 or TRBV12-4 and TRBJ2-3; 9 nucleotides align to TRBD2. With V trimmed by 6 bases and J by 4 bases, 8 bases remained unmatched. The CDR3 totals 15 residues. The CDR3 nucleotides read TGTGCCAGCAGGCCCGCGGGGGGGCGGGCAGATACGCAGTATTTT. It encodes CASRPAGGRADTQYF.

This chain links TRBV7-3 with TRBJ2-7; TRBD2 might be the D (7 bases). The ends were cut back, 5 bases at V and 1 base at J, with 18 bases in the middle. The CDR3 is 16 amino acids. The germline V gene encodes CDR1 SGHTA and CDR2 FQGTGA. The CDR3 loop reads CASSPTAGALSYEQYF. The CDR3 bases are TGTGCCAGCAGCCCCACCGCGGGGGCCTTGTCCTACGAGCAGTACTTC.